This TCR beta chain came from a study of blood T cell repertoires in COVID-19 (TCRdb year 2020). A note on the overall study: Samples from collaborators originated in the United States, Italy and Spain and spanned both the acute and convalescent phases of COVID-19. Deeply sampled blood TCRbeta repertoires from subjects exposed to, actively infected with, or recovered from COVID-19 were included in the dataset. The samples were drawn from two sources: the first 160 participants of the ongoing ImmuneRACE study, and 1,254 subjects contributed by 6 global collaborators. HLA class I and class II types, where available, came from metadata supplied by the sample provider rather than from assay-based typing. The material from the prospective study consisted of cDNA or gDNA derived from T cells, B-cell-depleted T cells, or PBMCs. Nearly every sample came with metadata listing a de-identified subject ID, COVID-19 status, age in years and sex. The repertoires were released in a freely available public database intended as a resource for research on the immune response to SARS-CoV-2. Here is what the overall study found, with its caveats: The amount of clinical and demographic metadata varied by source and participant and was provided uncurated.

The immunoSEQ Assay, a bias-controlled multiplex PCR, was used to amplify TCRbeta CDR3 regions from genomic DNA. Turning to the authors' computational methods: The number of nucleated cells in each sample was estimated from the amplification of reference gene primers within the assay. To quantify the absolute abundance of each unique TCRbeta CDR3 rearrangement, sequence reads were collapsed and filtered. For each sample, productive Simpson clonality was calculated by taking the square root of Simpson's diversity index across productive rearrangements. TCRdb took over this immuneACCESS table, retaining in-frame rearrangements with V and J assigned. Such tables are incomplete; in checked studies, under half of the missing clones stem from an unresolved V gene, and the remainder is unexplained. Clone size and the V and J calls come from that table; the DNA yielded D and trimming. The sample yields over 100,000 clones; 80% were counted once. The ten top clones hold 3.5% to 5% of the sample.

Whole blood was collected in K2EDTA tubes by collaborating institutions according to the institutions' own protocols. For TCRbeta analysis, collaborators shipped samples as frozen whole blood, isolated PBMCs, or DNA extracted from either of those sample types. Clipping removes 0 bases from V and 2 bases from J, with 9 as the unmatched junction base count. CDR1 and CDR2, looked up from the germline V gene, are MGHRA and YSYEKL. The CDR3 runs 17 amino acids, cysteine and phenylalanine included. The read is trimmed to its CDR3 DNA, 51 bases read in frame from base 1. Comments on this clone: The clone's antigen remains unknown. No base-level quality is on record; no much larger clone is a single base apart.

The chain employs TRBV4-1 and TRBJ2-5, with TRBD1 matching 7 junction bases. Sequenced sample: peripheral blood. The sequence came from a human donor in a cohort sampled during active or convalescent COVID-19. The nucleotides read TGCGCCAGCAGCCAAGAGGAACAGGGGTTAACGCAAGAGACCCAGTACTTC. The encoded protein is CASSQEEQGLTQETQYF.